Only a few counts were recorded for the clone carrying this TCR beta chain. Method: immunoSEQ multiplex PCR; TCRdb's copy keeps in-frame clones and lacks some. The repertoire has 35,000 to 50,000 clones, 76% of them found once; the top ten carry 8.5%. This entry is derived from a study of blood T cell repertoires in COVID-19. Study-wide background: COVID-19 samples from acute and convalescent phases originated in the United States, Italy and Spain. Sample material is recorded as cDNA or gDNA derived from T cells, B-cell-depleted T cells, or PBMCs.

The V segment lost 8 bases and the J segment 10 bases; nucleotides outside the gene matches: 9. CDR1 LNHDA and CDR2 SQIVND come from the germline V gene (reference sequence). The CDR3 has 12 amino acids. The source is a man between 65 and 80 years old with active or convalescent COVID-19. Sequenced material: peripheral blood. V is TRBV19 and J is TRBJ1-1, with 8 bases matching TRBD1. CDR3 bases: TGTGCCAGTGTAGAAAACAGGGGGAGAGCTTTCTTT. Protein: CASVENRGRAFF. The full variable domain, its missing parts supplied by reference TRBV19 and TRBJ1-1, is DGGITQSPKYLFRKEGQNVTLSCEQNLNHDAMYWYRQDPGQGLRLIYYSQIVNDFQKGDIAEGYSVSREKKESFPLTVTSAQKNPTAFYLCASVENRGRAFFGQGTRLTVV.